This TCR beta chain was sequenced during a study of blood T cell repertoires in COVID-19. Study-level information: Sites in the United States, Italy and Spain provided acute and convalescent COVID-19 samples.

The ends were cut back, 4 bases at V and 4 bases at J, with 11 bases in the middle. There are 13 residues in the CDR3. Germline V gives CDR1 SGHRS, CDR2 YFSETQ. Source study methods: Estimated nucleated cell counts came from reference gene primer amplification. Libraries were prepared by immunoSEQ multiplex PCR; TCRdb keeps only in-frame clonotypes and omits some of them. The V and J calls and clone size were taken over from that table, and D and trimming were inferred from the DNA. The data contain over 85,000 clones, approximately 90% of them singletons. J is TRBJ2-5 and V is TRBV5-1; unclear D gene. The TCR originated in a human donor in a cohort sampled during active COVID-19. The sequenced sample consisted of peripheral blood. The CDR3 nucleotides are TGCGCCAGCAGCCCCCTGGGCCTAGAGACCCAGTACTTC. Translation: CASSPLGLETQYF.